The 13 T cell receptor beta chains in this list originate from one sample, sequenced in a study of CD8 T cells in ankylosing spondylitis (dated by TCRdb to between 2016 and 2019). To prepare the library, 5' RACE was applied. The run used an Illumina HiSeq 2500. In TCRdb, the public reads were trimmed at Q25 with fastp and aligned with MiXCR, with productive beta chains retained. All rows with the same CDR3 protein become a single entry with the most common DNA and genes. The sample table records approximately 260,000 distinct CDR3 sequences; 7.5% to 9% of these occur just once. The ten biggest clones cover over 6.5% of the sample. The sequenced sample was blood, either unsorted or a sorted T cell fraction (not recorded which). Every receptor here comes from a male donor with ankylosing spondylitis or in good health (not recorded which).

This clonotype was seen many times. The chain is built from TRBV12-3 or TRBV12-4 and TRBJ2-6, with D unclear. This CDR3 has 15 residues. With 5 bases removed from V and 0 bases from J, the gap between germline ends came to 8 bases. This chain's CDR3 is CASSPLGSGANVLTF. CDR3 nucleotide sequence: TGTGCCAGCAGTCCCTTAGGCTCTGGGGCCAACGTCCTGACTTTC.

This clonotype was seen many times. The chain carries TRBV5-5 and TRBJ1-6; D is uncertain. There are 14 residues in the CDR3. The germline V and J ends were trimmed by 4 bases and 2 bases, with 7 bases remaining between them. Germline CDR1 is SGHKS and CDR2 is YYEKEE (reference sequence). DNA of the CDR3: TGTGCCAGCAGCCCAGAGGCCTATAATTCACCCCTCCACTTT. Amino acid sequence: CASSPEAYNSPLHF.

This clonotype came up many times. The chain employs TRBV24-1 and TRBJ2-2; 12 bases align to TRBD1. Unmatched junction bases numbered 5, after V lost 7 bases and J lost 3 bases. Germline CDR1 is KGHDR and CDR2 is SFDVKD. The CDR3 is 16 amino acids. The DNA of the CDR3 is TGTGCCACCAGGGGCCGGGACAGGGGGCACACCGGGGAGCTGTTTTTT. Translating gives CATRGRDRGHTGELFF.

This clonotype was counted at least ten times. This chain joins TRBV7-9 and TRBJ1-2; 7 bases are shared with TRBD1. CDR1 and CDR2 (germline): SEHNR, FQNEAQ (reference sequence). The CDR3 is made up of 16 amino acids. V was clipped by 5 bases and J by 3 bases; unmatched bases: 12. This chain's CDR3 is CASSGQASSGDYGYTF. Written as DNA, the CDR3 is TGTGCCAGCAGCGGACAGGCTTCTTCGGGGGACTATGGCTACACCTTC.

This clonotype was observed many times. This sequence joins TRBV11-3 and TRBJ1-6; D may be TRBD1 (5 bases). Trimming removed 5 bases at V and 10 bases at J, with 15 bases between. The CDR3 extends over 14 amino acids. Per germline, CDR1 SGHNT and CDR2 YENEEA. CDR3 sequence reads: CASSRGTVGSPLHF. CDR3 DNA sequence: TGTGCCAGCAGCCGTGGGACCGTGGGGTCACCCCTCCACTTT.

Ten or more counts support this clonotype. The chain uses TRBV7-8 and TRBJ1-1; 11 nucleotides agree with TRBD1. The ends lost 5 bases at V and 5 bases at J; junction bases unmatched: 7. Germline V gives CDR1 SGHVS, CDR2 FQNEAQ. This CDR3 has 15 amino acids. CDR3 amino acids: CASSDGTGGETEAFF. CDR3 nucleotides: TGTGCCAGCAGCGATGGGACAGGGGGTGAAACTGAAGCTTTCTTT.

This clonotype was recorded at least ten times. CDR3 protein: CASSPPGATVEQFF. The DNA for the CDR3 is TGTGCCAGCAGTCCTCCGGGGGCCACCGTTGAGCAGTTCTTC. The chain has TRBV12-3 or TRBV12-4 and TRBJ2-1; D possibly uses TRBD1 or TRBD2 (6 bases each). CDR3 length: 14 residues. Trimming cost V 5 bases and J 9 bases, with 17 bases left between them.

This clonotype came up many times. J is TRBJ2-2 and V is TRBV6-1; D is undetermined. CDR3 size: 16 residues. Germline V gene data show CDR1 as MNHNS and CDR2 as SASEGT. Between the trimmed V and J ends, which lost 6 bases and 1 base, there was a span of 15 bases. CDR3 DNA: TGTGCCAGCAGCCCCGGTAGGACGGGGAACACCGGGGAGCTGTTTTTT. It translates to CASSPGRTGNTGELFF.

The V and J genes are TRBV12-3 or TRBV12-4 and TRBJ2-1; TRBD2 aligns across 12 bases. J was trimmed by 11 bases and V by 5 bases; bases with no gene match: 4. CDR3 length equals 13 residues. The CDR3 reads CASSPRTSGKQFF. The CDR3 region has the DNA TGTGCCAGCAGTCCCAGGACTAGCGGGAAGCAGTTCTTC.

This clonotype has a handful of counts. This chain links TRBV7-2 with TRBJ1-3; D gene unclear. CDR1 and CDR2 from the germline V gene are SGHTA and FQGNSA. V lost 6 bases and J 4 bases, leaving 13 bases between the germline ends. There are 14 residues in the CDR3. As DNA, the CDR3 is TGTGCCAGCAGATGGACCTCTGACGGAAACACCATATATTTT. This sequence encodes CASRWTSDGNTIYF.

The J gene is TRBJ2-7, the V gene TRBV11-2, with TRBD1 matching over 9 bases. The germline V gene has CDR1 SGHAT and CDR2 FQNNGV. V lost 5 bases and J lost 3; bases outside the gene matches: 5. The CDR3 extends over 14 amino acids. The CDR3 here is CASSKRDRVYEQYF. As DNA, the CDR3 is TGTGCCAGCAGCAAACGGGACAGGGTCTACGAGCAGTACTTC. Looking up the rest from reference TRBV11-2 and TRBJ2-7 gives the full variable domain: EAGVAQSPRYKIIEKRQSVAFWCNPISGHATLYWYQQILGQGPKLLIQFQNNGVVDDSQLPKDRFSAERLKGVDSTLKIQPAKLEDSAVYLCASSKRDRVYEQYFGPGTRLTVT.

The gene calls are TRBV9 and TRBJ2-6, with TRBD1 as a possible D gene (6 bases). V lost 0 bases to trimming and J lost 0 bases, with 7 bases between them. The CDR3 totals 16 residues. The germline V gene encodes CDR1 SGDLS and CDR2 YYNGEE. The CDR3 protein is CASSVGGGSGANVLTF. The CDR3 nucleotides are TGTGCCAGCAGCGTAGGAGGGGGCTCTGGGGCCAACGTCCTGACTTTC.

There are many counts of this clonotype. This chain uses TRBV10-3 with TRBJ2-1; D is ambiguous. Deletions cut 3 bases from V and 8 bases from J, with 5 bases between. The germline V gene encodes CDR1 ENHRY and CDR2 SYGVKD. The CDR3 spans 11 residues. DNA for the CDR3: TGTGCCATCAGTGACCTCGATGAGCAGTTCTTC. Amino acids: CAISDLDEQFF.